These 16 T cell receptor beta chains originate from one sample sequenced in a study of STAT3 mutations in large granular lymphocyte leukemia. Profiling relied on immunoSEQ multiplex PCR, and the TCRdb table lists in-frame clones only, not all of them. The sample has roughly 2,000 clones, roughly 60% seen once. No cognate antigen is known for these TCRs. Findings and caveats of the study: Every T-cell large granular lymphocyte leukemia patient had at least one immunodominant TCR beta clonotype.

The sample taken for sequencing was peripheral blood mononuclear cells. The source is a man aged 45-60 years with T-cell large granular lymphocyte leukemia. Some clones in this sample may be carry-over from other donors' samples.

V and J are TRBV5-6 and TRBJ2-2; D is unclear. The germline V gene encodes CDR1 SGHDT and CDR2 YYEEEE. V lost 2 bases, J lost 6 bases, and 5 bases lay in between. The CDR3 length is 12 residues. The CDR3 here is CASSFGSGELFF. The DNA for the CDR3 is TGTGCCAGCAGCTTCGGCTCCGGGGAGCTGTTTTTT.

The CDR3 nucleotides read TGCGCCAGCAGCTTGTTGTTAGCGGATACGCAGTATTTT. Translation: CASSLLLADTQYF. The chain combines TRBV5-1 with TRBJ2-3; D may be TRBD2 (5 bases). V lost 1 base, J lost 6 bases, and 9 bases lay in between. The germline V gene encodes CDR1 SGHRS and CDR2 YFSETQ. The CDR3 consists of 13 residues.

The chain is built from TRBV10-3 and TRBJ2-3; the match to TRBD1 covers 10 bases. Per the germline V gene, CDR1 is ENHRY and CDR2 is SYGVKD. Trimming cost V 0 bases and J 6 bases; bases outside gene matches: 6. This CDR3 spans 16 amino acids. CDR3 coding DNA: TGTGCCATCAGTGAGTCTGGGGACAGGGGATCGGATACGCAGTATTTT. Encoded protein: CAISESGDRGSDTQYF.

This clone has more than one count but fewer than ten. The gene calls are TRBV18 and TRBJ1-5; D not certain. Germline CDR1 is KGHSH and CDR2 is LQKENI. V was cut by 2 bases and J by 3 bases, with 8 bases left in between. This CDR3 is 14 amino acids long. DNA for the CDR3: TGTGCCAGCTCACCAGCGGTCCCCAATCAGCCCCAGCATTTT. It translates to CASSPAVPNQPQHF.

The CDR3 DNA sequence: TGTGCCAGCAGCCCCGGGACAGGGAAGACCTACGAGCAGTACTTC. It is translated as CASSPGTGKTYEQYF. The V call is TRBV5-4, the J call TRBJ2-7; TRBD1 matches 9 bases. This CDR3 has 15 amino acids. V dropped 4 bases and J dropped 2; count of bases not matched to a gene: 7. CDR1 is SGHNT, CDR2 YYREEE, per germline (reference sequence).

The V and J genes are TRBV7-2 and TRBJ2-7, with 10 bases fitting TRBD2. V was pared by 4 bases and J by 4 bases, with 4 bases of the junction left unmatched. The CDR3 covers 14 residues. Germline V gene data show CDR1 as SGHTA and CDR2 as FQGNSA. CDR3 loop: CASSWSGRAYEQYF. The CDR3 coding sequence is TGTGCCAGCAGCTGGAGCGGGAGGGCTTACGAGCAGTACTTC.

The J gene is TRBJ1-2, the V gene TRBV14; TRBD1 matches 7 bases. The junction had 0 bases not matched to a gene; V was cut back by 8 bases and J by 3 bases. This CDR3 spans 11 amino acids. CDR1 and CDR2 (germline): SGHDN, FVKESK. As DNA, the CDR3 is TGTGCCAGCGGACAGGACTATGGCTACACCTTC. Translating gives CASGQDYGYTF.

The CDR3 is CASSYSGSTTEAFF. The CDR3 DNA sequence: TGTGCCAGCAGTTACTCGGGATCAACAACTGAAGCTTTCTTT. V is TRBV6-5 and J is TRBJ1-1, with D uncertain. The V gene's germline CDR1 is MNHEY and CDR2 SVGAGI. The CDR3 runs 14 residues. V gave up 0 bases and J gave up 5 bases, with 10 bases separating them.

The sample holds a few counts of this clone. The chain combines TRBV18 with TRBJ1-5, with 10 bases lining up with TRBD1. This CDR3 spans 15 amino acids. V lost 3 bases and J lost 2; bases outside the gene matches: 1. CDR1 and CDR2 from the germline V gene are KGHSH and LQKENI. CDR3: CASSPGTGGNQPQHF. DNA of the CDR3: TGTGCCAGCTCACCCGGGACAGGGGGCAATCAGCCCCAGCATTTT.

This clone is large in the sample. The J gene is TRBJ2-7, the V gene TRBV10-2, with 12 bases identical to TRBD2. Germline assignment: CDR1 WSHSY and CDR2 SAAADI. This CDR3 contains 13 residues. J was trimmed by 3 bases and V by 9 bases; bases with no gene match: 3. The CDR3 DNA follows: TGCGCCAGTCGGACTAGCGGGAACTACGAGCAGTACTTC. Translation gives CASRTSGNYEQYF.

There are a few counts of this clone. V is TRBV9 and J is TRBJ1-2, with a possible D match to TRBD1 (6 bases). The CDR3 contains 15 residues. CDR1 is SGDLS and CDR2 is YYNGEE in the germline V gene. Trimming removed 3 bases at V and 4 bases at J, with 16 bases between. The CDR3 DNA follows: TGTGCCAGCAGCGGGGAACAGGGTCACTTCTATGGCTACACCTTC. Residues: CASSGEQGHFYGYTF.

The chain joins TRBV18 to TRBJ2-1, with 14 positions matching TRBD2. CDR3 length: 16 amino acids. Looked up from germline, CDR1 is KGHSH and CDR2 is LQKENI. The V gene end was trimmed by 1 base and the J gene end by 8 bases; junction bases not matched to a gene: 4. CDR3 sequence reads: CASSPLGLAGGYEQFF. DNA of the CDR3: TGTGCCAGCTCACCACTCGGACTAGCGGGAGGCTATGAGCAGTTCTTC. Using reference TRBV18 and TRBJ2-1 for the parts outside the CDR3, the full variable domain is NAGVMQNPRHLVRRRGQEARLRCSPMKGHSHVYWYRQLPEEGLKFMVYLQKENIIDESGMPKERFSAEFPKEGPSILRIQQVVRGDSAAYFCASSPLGLAGGYEQFFGPGTRLTVL.

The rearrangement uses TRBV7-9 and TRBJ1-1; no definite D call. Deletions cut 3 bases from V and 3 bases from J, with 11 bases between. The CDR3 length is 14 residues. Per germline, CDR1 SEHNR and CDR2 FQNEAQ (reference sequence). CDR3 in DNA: TGTGCCAGCAGCTTGAGGGCCATTGACACTGAAGCTTTCTTT. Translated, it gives CASSLRAIDTEAFF.

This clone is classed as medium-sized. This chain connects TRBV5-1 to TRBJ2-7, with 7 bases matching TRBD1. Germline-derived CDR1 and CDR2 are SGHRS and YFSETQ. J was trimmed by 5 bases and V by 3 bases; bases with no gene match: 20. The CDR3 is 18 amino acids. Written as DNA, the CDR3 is TGCGCCAGCAGCTATGGACAGGTGACAACTGGAGAGGGCCACGAGCAGTACTTC. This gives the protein CASSYGQVTTGEGHEQYF. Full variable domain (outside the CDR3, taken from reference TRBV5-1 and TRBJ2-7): KAGVTQTPRYLIKTRGQQVTLSCSPISGHRSVSWYQQTPGQGLQFLFEYFSETQRNKGNFPGRFSGRQFSNSRSEMNVSTLELGDSALYLCASSYGQVTTGEGHEQYFGPGTRLTVT.

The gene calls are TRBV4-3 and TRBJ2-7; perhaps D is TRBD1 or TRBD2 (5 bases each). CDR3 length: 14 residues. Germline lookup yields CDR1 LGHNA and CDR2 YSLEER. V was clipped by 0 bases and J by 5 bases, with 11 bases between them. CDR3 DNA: TGCGCCAGCAGCCAAGACCCGGGACCAAACGAGCAGTACTTC. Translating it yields CASSQDPGPNEQYF.

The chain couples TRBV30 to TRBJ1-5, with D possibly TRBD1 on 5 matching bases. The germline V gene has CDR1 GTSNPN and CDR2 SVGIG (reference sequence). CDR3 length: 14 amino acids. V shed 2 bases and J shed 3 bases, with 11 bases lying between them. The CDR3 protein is CAWSSGQLNQPQHF. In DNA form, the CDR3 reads TGTGCCTGGAGTAGTGGACAACTCAATCAGCCCCAGCATTTT. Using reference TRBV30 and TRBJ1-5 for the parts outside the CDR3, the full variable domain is SQTIHQWPATLVQPVGSPLSLECTVEGTSNPNLYWYRQAAGRGLQLLFYSVGIGQISSEVPQNLSASRPQDRQFILSSKKLLLSDSGFYLCAWSSGQLNQPQHFGDGTRLSIL.